These 21 T cell receptor beta chains originate from one sample sequenced in a study of blood T cell repertoires in COVID-19. Libraries were prepared by immunoSEQ multiplex PCR; TCRdb keeps only in-frame clonotypes and omits some of them. The sample lists 450,000 or so clones, about 91% occurring once. The specimen was peripheral blood. Every receptor here comes from a man between 18 and 29 years old with COVID-19, enrolled during active disease.

V usage is TRBV27 and J usage is TRBJ2-7; TRBD1 aligns across 7 bases. The germline V gene encodes CDR1 MNHEY and CDR2 SMNVEV (reference sequence). V gave up 8 bases and J gave up 0 bases; unmatched junction bases: 10. This CDR3 is built from 15 residues. The CDR3 spells CASCKGGAHSYEQYF. For the CDR3, the DNA is TGTGCCAGCTGTAAAGGGGGCGCCCACTCCTACGAGCAGTACTTC.

This clone was detected once. This chain joins TRBV12-5 and TRBJ2-3, with 10 positions matching TRBD2. V was pared by 1 base and J by 6 bases, with 10 bases of the junction left unmatched. This CDR3 comprises 17 residues. Germline CDR1 LGHNT, CDR2 FRNRAP. CDR3 loop: CASGLGPLAGVPDTQYF. In nucleotides, the CDR3 is TGTGCTAGTGGTTTGGGCCCTCTAGCGGGGGTCCCCGATACGCAGTATTTT.

The V and J genes are TRBV10-3 and TRBJ2-2, with TRBD2 identical over 10 bases. Germline values: CDR1 ENHRY, CDR2 SYGVKD. Trimming cost V 4 bases and J 5 bases; bases outside gene matches: 13. The CDR3 loop spans 18 amino acids. CDR3 loop: CAISVLGASGGLTGELFF. In nucleotides, the CDR3 is TGTGCCATCAGTGTTCTCGGGGCTAGCGGGGGATTGACCGGGGAGCTGTTTTTT.

The rearrangement uses TRBV19 and TRBJ2-7, with D possibly TRBD2 on 6 matching bases. CDR1 is LNHDA and CDR2 is SQIVND in the germline V gene (reference sequence). V was shortened by 3 bases and J by 3 bases, with 12 bases between the two germline ends. CDR3 length: 14 amino acids. DNA for the CDR3: TGTGCCAGTAGTATCGGGGGTCTTCTCTACGAGCAGTACTTC. Its protein is CASSIGGLLYEQYF.

This chain connects TRBV19 to TRBJ1-2, with a weak D call TRBD1 (6 bases). Trimming cost V 4 bases and J 8 bases, with 14 bases left between them. This CDR3 is built from 13 residues. Germline CDR1 LNHDA, CDR2 SQIVND (reference sequence). In nucleotides, the CDR3 is TGTGCCAGTAGTACTCGACAGGCTGGAGGCTACACCTTC. Its translation is CASSTRQAGGYTF.

The V call is TRBV6-1, the J call TRBJ2-7, with TRBD1 matching 11 bases. The CDR3 is 16 amino acids. Germline assignment: CDR1 MNHNS and CDR2 SASEGT. With V trimmed by 0 bases and J by 3 bases, 4 bases remained unmatched. CDR3 in DNA: TGTGCCAGCAGTGAAGCGTTGGGGACAGGGGGCTACGAGCAGTACTTC. Amino acid sequence: CASSEALGTGGYEQYF.

Details on this clone: The sample carries other DNA sequences with the same CDR3. V gene TRBV19 combines with J gene TRBJ2-7; 10 bases match TRBD2. This CDR3 is 15 amino acids long. Germline CDR1 is LNHDA and CDR2 is SQIVND (reference sequence). The J segment lost 0 bases and the V segment lost 3 bases, leaving 2 bases of the junction unmatched. This chain's CDR3 is CASSITSGASYEQYF. The CDR3 nucleotides are TGTGCCAGTAGTATTACTAGCGGGGCCTCCTACGAGCAGTACTTC.

The genes are TRBV27 and TRBJ2-4, with 8 bases matching TRBD2. Losses at the gene ends were 5 bases for V and 1 base for J; bases not matched to a gene: 7. The CDR3 length is 16 residues. CDR1 is MNHEY and CDR2 is SMNVEV in the germline V gene (reference sequence). The CDR3 nucleotides are TGTGCCAGCAGTCCAGAGCGGGGGCACGCCAAAAACATTCAGTACTTC. This codes for CASSPERGHAKNIQYF.

J is TRBJ2-3 and V is TRBV3-1 (or the pseudogene TRBV3-2), with 7 nucleotides matching TRBD2. V lost 0 bases and J lost 5; bases outside the gene matches: 11. This CDR3 contains 17 residues. Germline V gives CDR1 LGHDT, CDR2 YNNKEL (reference sequence). In DNA form, the CDR3 reads TGTGCCAGCAGCCAAGATCCCAGCGGGGTCTTTGTAGATACGCAGTATTTT. This sequence encodes CASSQDPSGVFVDTQYF.

The chain couples TRBV20-1 to TRBJ2-3, with a tentative D call TRBD1 (5 bases). Looked up from germline, CDR1 is DFQATT and CDR2 is SNEGSKA (reference sequence). V was shortened by 3 bases and J by 3 bases, with 16 bases between the two germline ends. This CDR3 region has 15 residues. CDR3 nucleotide sequence: TGCAGTGCTAGTCCCTCGCAGGGAAGGACAGATACGCAGTATTTT. Translating it yields CSASPSQGRTDTQYF.

This clone was seen a handful of times. The chain uses TRBV2 and TRBJ1-2, with 7 bases identical to TRBD1. This CDR3 has 12 residues. V was clipped by 8 bases and J by 5 bases; unmatched bases: 5. Germline V lookup: CDR1 SNHLY, CDR2 FYNNEI. CDR3 region: CASSGQNYGYTF. As DNA, the CDR3 is TGTGCCAGCTCGGGACAGAATTATGGCTACACCTTC.

The chain recombines TRBV27 with TRBJ2-2; 15 positions agree with TRBD2. This CDR3 is 17 amino acids long. V trimming: 5 bases; J trimming: 6 bases; junction bases outside the gene matches: 7. Germline V gives CDR1 MNHEY, CDR2 SMNVEV (reference sequence). The CDR3 DNA is TGTGCCAGCAGTCAAAGGACTAGCGGGAGGGCCCCCGGGGAGCTGTTTTTT. Amino acid sequence: CASSQRTSGRAPGELFF.

The chain couples TRBV10-2 to TRBJ1-5; possible D gene TRBD1, 6 bases. The CDR3 extends over 14 amino acids. In germline, CDR1 is WSHSY, CDR2 SAAADI. V lost 10 bases to trimming and J lost 3 bases, with 16 bases between them. CDR3 bases: TGCGCCACCGGGACACGGGTAGTCAATCAGCCCCAGCATTTT. This gives the protein CATGTRVVNQPQHF.

The chain recombines TRBV13 with TRBJ2-4; 7 nucleotides align to TRBD2. Germline assignment: CDR1 PRHDT and CDR2 FYEKMQ (reference sequence). J lost 7 bases, V lost 5 bases, and 26 bases had no gene match. CDR3 length equals 20 residues. DNA of the CDR3: TGTGCCAGCAGCACCGCGGGGGTGGAAAAGCTGGGATCTAAGGTGAACATTCAGTACTTC. It encodes CASSTAGVEKLGSKVNIQYF.

The sample holds many counts of this clone. The chain carries TRBV18 and TRBJ1-3; no clear D gene. CDR1 and CDR2 from the germline V gene are KGHSH and LQKENI. The CDR3 loop spans 15 amino acids. Trimming cost V 3 bases and J 2 bases, with 11 bases left between them. The CDR3 DNA follows: TGTGCCAGCTCACCTGAGGTCCCCCCTGGAAACACCATATATTTT. Encoded protein: CASSPEVPPGNTIYF.

The CDR3 protein is CASSQQGESTGELFF. Here the CDR3 DNA reads TGTGCCAGCAGTCAACAGGGGGAATCCACCGGGGAGCTGTTTTTT. The chain combines TRBV2 with TRBJ2-2, with TRBD1 identical over 8 bases. In germline, CDR1 is SNHLY, CDR2 FYNNEI. The CDR3 spans 15 residues. The trim removed 5 bases at V and 4 bases at J, leaving 6 bases unmatched.

The chain carries TRBV18 and TRBJ2-7, with D possibly matching TRBD1 (6 bases). Germline V lookup: CDR1 KGHSH, CDR2 LQKENI. This CDR3 has 13 amino acids. V lost 2 bases and J lost 3, with 8 bases in between. In nucleotides, the CDR3 is TGTGCCAGCTCACCAACAGGGATCTACGAGCAGTACTTC. Its protein product is CASSPTGIYEQYF.

The chain links TRBV11-2 to TRBJ2-7; D is ambiguous. The V gene lost 5 bases and the J gene lost 4 bases, with 12 bases spanning the gap. Per germline, CDR1 SGHAT and CDR2 FQNNGV. The CDR3 consists of 13 residues. The CDR3 DNA reads as TGTGCCAGCAGCCCTGTCCGTTCTTACGAGCAGTACTTC. The encoded protein is CASSPVRSYEQYF. The entire variable domain, with the rest obtained from reference TRBV11-2 and TRBJ2-7, is as follows: EAGVAQSPRYKIIEKRQSVAFWCNPISGHATLYWYQQILGQGPKLLIQFQNNGVVDDSQLPKDRFSAERLKGVDSTLKIQPAKLEDSAVYLCASSPVRSYEQYFGPGTRLTVT.

This rearrangement joins TRBV11-3 to TRBJ2-7; perhaps TRBD1 as D (6 bases). The CDR3 extends over 13 amino acids. The germline gives CDR1 SGHNT, CDR2 YENEEA. The germline V and J ends were trimmed by 8 bases and 3 bases, with 14 bases remaining between them. CDR3 sequence: CASGNRDNYEQYF. Here the CDR3 DNA reads TGTGCCAGCGGGAATCGGGACAACTACGAGCAGTACTTC. The full variable domain, completed using reference TRBV11-3 and TRBJ2-7, is EAGVVQSPRYKIIEKKQPVAFWCNPISGHNTLYWYLQNLGQGPELLIRYENEEAVDDSQLPKDRFSAERLKGVDSTLKIQPAELGDSAVYLCASGNRDNYEQYFGPGTRLTVT.

This chain links TRBV3-1 (or the pseudogene TRBV3-2) with TRBJ1-1; no definite D call. From germline, CDR1 is LGHDT and CDR2 YNNKEL (reference sequence). The CDR3 runs 16 residues. V shed 0 bases and J shed 0 bases, with 11 bases lying between them. CDR3 bases: TGTGCCAGCAGCCAAGAGGGGAGGAGCATGAACACTGAAGCTTTCTTT. It is translated as CASSQEGRSMNTEAFF.

This clone has only one observation. V and J are TRBV28 and TRBJ1-1; perhaps TRBD1 as D (5 bases). Trimming shortened V by 3 bases and J by 5 bases, and 10 bases separated the two germline ends. In germline, CDR1 is MDHEN, CDR2 SYDVKM. This CDR3 has 13 residues. The CDR3 loop is CASSFQGRTEAFF. The CDR3 DNA sequence: TGTGCCAGCAGTTTCCAGGGCCGGACTGAAGCTTTCTTT.